This T cell receptor beta chain was identified during a study of blood T cell repertoires in COVID-19. Study as a whole: PBMCs, B-cell-depleted T cells, or T cells provided the cDNA or gDNA that made up the material.

Measured with immunoSEQ multiplex PCR; TCRdb has only the in-frame clones, and not every one. The sample shows about 300,000 clones, 89% of them seen only once. This clone has only one observation. Seattle-derived patients entered the study during active infection and were followed longitudinally. Germline V gives CDR1 GTSNPN, CDR2 SVGIG (reference sequence). V was trimmed by 3 bases and J by 6 bases, leaving 14 bases between them. The CDR3 is 13 residues long. Sequencing was performed on peripheral blood. The V gene is TRBV30, the J gene TRBJ1-2, with no clear D. The clonotype was recovered from a woman in her twenties or thirties with COVID-19, enrolled during active disease. In nucleotides, the CDR3 is TGTGCCTGGAGACGAAAGAGGGCTGATGGCTACACCTTC. Protein sequence: CAWRRKRADGYTF.